This is a list of T cell receptor beta chains from one sample in a study of CD8 T cells in ankylosing spondylitis. TCRdb used MiXCR to reprocess the 5' RACE reads, holding one entry per CDR3 protein. The data contain around 130,000 distinct CDR3 sequences, 15% to 20% of them singletons. Sequenced input: blood, either unsorted or a sorted T cell fraction (not recorded which). Receptor source: a male donor with ankylosing spondylitis. The CDR3 runs from the conserved cysteine through the conserved F or W. A D gene is named only where the DNA matches it firmly. Clone sizes are given selectively: once, few, many, or a class where the clone is expanded.

j_call d_call v_call clone_size cdr3_aa cdr3_nt
TRBJ2-7 TRBD2 TRBV7-9 . CASSLVGTSTPYEQYF TGTGCCAGCAGCTTAGTTGGGACTAGCACGCCCTACGAGCAGTACTTC
TRBJ1-2 TRBD1 TRBV2 . CASSEAVGTGYYGYTF TGTGCCAGCAGTGAAGCCGTCGGGACAGGCTACTATGGCTACACCTTC
TRBJ2-5 . TRBV11-2 few CASRLAAQETQYF TGTGCCAGCAGGTTGGCCGCACAAGAGACCCAGTACTTC
TRBJ2-7 . TRBV7-9 few CASSPGPTSSYEQYF TGTGCCAGCAGCCCGGGACCTACTAGCTCCTACGAGCAGTACTTC
TRBJ2-2 . TRBV28 few CASSPGQAGELFF TGTGCCAGCAGCCCAGGGCAGGCCGGGGAGCTGTTTTTT
TRBJ2-7 . TRBV4-1 few CASSLDSYYEQYF TGCGCCAGCAGCCTTGACAGCTACTACGAGCAGTACTTC
TRBJ2-7 . TRBV10-1 few CASSESLAFEQYF TGCGCCAGCAGTGAGTCGCTAGCGTTCGAGCAGTACTTC
TRBJ2-2 . TRBV7-2 many CASSLVGRERTGELFF TGTGCCAGCAGCTTAGTGGGCAGGGAGAGGACCGGGGAGCTGTTTTTT
TRBJ2-7 TRBD2 TRBV10-3 few CAISESIAGVYEQYF TGTGCCATCAGTGAGTCGATAGCGGGAGTGTACGAGCAGTACTTC
TRBJ2-7 . TRBV5-1 few CASSLGGGVYEQYF TGCGCCAGCAGCTTGGGTGGAGGGGTCTACGAGCAGTACTTC
TRBJ2-2 TRBD2 TRBV7-9 few CASSIQTSRHGELFF TGTGCCAGCAGCATACAGACTAGCAGGCACGGGGAGCTGTTTTTT
TRBJ2-7 TRBD1 TRBV2 few CASKDTGTASYEQYF TGTGCCAGCAAAGACACCGGGACAGCGTCCTACGAGCAGTACTTC
TRBJ2-3 . TRBV29-1 few CSGGIINTDTQYF TGCAGCGGCGGGATTATCAACACAGATACGCAGTATTTT
TRBJ2-3 . TRBV7-9 few CASEGADTQYF TGTGCCAGTGAGGGAGCAGATACGCAGTATTTT
TRBJ1-5 . TRBV12-3/TRBV12-4 many CASSLRGQNQPQHF TGTGCCAGCAGTCTCAGAGGACAGAATCAGCCCCAGCATTTT
TRBJ2-7 . TRBV10-3 few CAIRQGQGPLYEQYF TGTGCCATTAGGCAGGGGCAGGGGCCCCTCTACGAGCAGTACTTC
TRBJ1-1 . TRBV4-3 many CASSQDRTTNTEAFF TGCGCCAGCAGCCAAGACCGGACGACGAACACTGAAGCTTTCTTT
TRBJ2-7 TRBD2 TRBV28 . CASRERGPSYEQYF TGTGCCAGCAGGGAGCGGGGTCCTTCCTACGAGCAGTACTTC
TRBJ2-7 TRBD2 TRBV29-1 many CSVEGLAGDYEQYF TGCAGCGTTGAAGGTCTAGCGGGAGATTACGAGCAGTACTTC
TRBJ2-1 . TRBV2 . CASSYPPFAYNEQFF TGTGCCAGCAGTTACCCCCCCTTCGCCTACAATGAGCAGTTCTTC
TRBJ1-1 TRBD1 TRBV7-9 . CASRRQGVNTEAFF TGTGCCAGCAGAAGACAGGGGGTGAACACTGAAGCTTTCTTT
TRBJ1-4 . TRBV27 . CASTGGAANEKLFF TGTGCCAGCACGGGGGGAGCAGCTAATGAAAAACTGTTTTTT
TRBJ1-1 TRBD1 TRBV29-1 . CSVRGGQGGTEAFF TGCAGCGTGAGGGGGGGACAGGGGGGCACTGAAGCTTTCTTT
TRBJ2-1 . TRBV12-5 few CASGKTGNNEQFF TGTGCTAGTGGAAAAACAGGGAACAATGAGCAGTTCTTC
TRBJ2-2 TRBD2 TRBV9 once CASSNGLAGRTGELFF TGTGCCAGCAGCAATGGACTAGCGGGAAGAACCGGGGAGCTGTTTTTT
TRBJ2-3 TRBD2 TRBV4-2 . CASSVKLAGLPDTQYF TGTGCCAGCAGCGTCAAACTAGCGGGATTACCTGATACGCAGTATTTT
TRBJ2-3 . TRBV27 few CASMGRSDTQYF TGTGCCAGCATGGGTCGCTCAGATACGCAGTATTTT
TRBJ1-3 . TRBV6-5 . CASSSRHSGNTIYF TGTGCCAGCAGTTCTCGACACTCTGGAAACACCATATATTTT
TRBJ2-1 TRBD2 TRBV7-9 few CASSLFHWREDNNEQFF TGTGCCAGCAGCTTATTCCATTGGCGGGAGGATAACAATGAGCAGTTCTTC
TRBJ2-7 TRBD2 TRBV2 . CASSGGRVNEQYF TGTGCCAGCAGTGGCGGGAGGGTCAACGAGCAGTACTTC